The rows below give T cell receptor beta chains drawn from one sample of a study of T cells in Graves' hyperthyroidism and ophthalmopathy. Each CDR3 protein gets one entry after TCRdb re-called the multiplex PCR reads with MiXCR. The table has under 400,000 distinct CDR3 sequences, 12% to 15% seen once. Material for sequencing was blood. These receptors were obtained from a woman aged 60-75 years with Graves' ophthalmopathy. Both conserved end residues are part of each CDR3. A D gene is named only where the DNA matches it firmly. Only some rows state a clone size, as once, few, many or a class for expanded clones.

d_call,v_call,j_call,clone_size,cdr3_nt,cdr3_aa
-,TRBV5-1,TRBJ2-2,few,TGCGCCAGCAGCTTGTCCGTTAGTCCGGCCGGGGAGCTGTTTTTT,CASSLSVSPAGELFF
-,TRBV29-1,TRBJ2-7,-,TGCAGCGGTAGGACGTCCGGAACCGACGAGCAGTACTTC,CSGRTSGTDEQYF
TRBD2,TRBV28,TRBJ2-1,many,TGTGCCAGCAGTTCCCCCGGGACTAGCGGTCGTACCTACAATGAGCAGTTCTTC,CASSSPGTSGRTYNEQFF
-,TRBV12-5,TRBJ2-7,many,TGTGCTAGTGGTCAAGCAGGGGAGTCCTACGAGCAGTACTTC,CASGQAGESYEQYF
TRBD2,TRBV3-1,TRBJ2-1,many,TGTGCCAGCAGCCAACGACTAGCAGAGCAGTTCTTC,CASSQRLAEQFF
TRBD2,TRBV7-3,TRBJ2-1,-,TGTGCCAGCAGCCCAACTAGCGGGATTGGCAATGAGCAGTTCTTC,CASSPTSGIGNEQFF
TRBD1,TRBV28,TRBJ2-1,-,TGTGCCAGCACCCTCGACAGGGGCCCCTACAATGAGCAGTTCTTC,CASTLDRGPYNEQFF
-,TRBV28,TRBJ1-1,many,TGTGCCAGGATCTACAGGGAAAGGGCGAACACTGAAGCTTTCTTT,CARIYRERANTEAFF
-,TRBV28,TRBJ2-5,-,TGTGCCAGCAGTTTAAATCTGGTGGGAGAGACCCAGTACTTC,CASSLNLVGETQYF
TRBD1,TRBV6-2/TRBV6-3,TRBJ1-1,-,TGTGCCAGCAGTCCCGGGACAGGGGAAGCCACTGAAGCTTTCTTT,CASSPGTGEATEAFF
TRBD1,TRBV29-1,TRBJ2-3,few,TGCAGCGTTGGGAGGACAGGAGAGACAGATACGCAGTATTTT,CSVGRTGETDTQYF
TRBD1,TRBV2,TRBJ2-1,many,TGTGCCAGCATGGGGGACAGCTCCTACAATGAGCAGTTCTTC,CASMGDSSYNEQFF
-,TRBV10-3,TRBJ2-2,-,TGTGCCATCAGTGAAGGCGGGGAGCTGTTTTTT,CAISEGGELFF
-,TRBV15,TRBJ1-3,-,TGTGCCACCAGCAGGGAGGGCCTTGGAAACACCATATATTTT,CATSREGLGNTIYF
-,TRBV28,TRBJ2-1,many,TGTGCCAGCAGTTTAGGGGCGGGATCGGGGAATGAGCAGTTCTTC,CASSLGAGSGNEQFF
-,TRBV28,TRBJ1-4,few,TGTGCCAGCAGCGCGGGAGGGGTGGAAAAACTGTTTTTT,CASSAGGVEKLFF
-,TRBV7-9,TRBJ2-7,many,TGTGCCAGCAGCTCAATCCTCCAGGGGTCAGGGTACGAGCAGTACTTC,CASSSILQGSGYEQYF
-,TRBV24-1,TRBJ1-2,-,TGTGCCACCAGCGACGGGCCCAACGGTGGCTACACCTTC,CATSDGPNGGYTF
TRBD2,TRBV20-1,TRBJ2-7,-,TGCAGTGCTAGTCGAACTAGCGGGGGCCCCGACGAGCAGTACTTC,CSASRTSGGPDEQYF
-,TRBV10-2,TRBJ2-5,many,TGCGCCACCGCTAGACCGGTCGAAGAGACCCAGTACTTC,CATARPVEETQYF
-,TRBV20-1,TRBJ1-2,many,TGCAGTGCTAGAAGGCAGGGAGCTAACTATGGCTACACCTTC,CSARRQGANYGYTF
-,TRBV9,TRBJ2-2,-,TGTGCCAGCAGCGTAGTGGGCGGGGAGCTGTTTTTT,CASSVVGGELFF
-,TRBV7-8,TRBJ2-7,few,TGTGCCAGCAGCTTAGGCAGGGCCCACGAGCAGTACTTC,CASSLGRAHEQYF
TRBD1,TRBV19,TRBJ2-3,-,TGTGCCAGTAGACGACAGGGGAGGACAGATACGCAGTATTTT,CASRRQGRTDTQYF
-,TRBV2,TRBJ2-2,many,TGTGCCAGCAGTGGTGAGGGGCTTAGTAACGGAGGGGAGCTGTTTTTT,CASSGEGLSNGGELFF
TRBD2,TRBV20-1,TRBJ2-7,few,TGCAGTGTCGTCAGCGGGAGTTCCGGGCAGTACTTC,CSVVSGSSGQYF
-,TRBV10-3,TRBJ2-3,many,TGTGCCATCAGTGACGTGGAGCAGGCCACAGATACGCAGTATTTT,CAISDVEQATDTQYF
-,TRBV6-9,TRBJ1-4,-,TGTGCCAGCAGTTCTACAGGGTTTACAACTAATGAAAAACTGTTTTTT,CASSSTGFTTNEKLFF
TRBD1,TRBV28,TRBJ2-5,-,TGTGCCAGCAGTTTTGGGGACAGGGGAAAAGAGACCCAGTACTTC,CASSFGDRGKETQYF
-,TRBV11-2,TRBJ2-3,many,TGTGCCAGCAGCTACGGAGGCACAGATACGCAGTATTTT,CASSYGGTDTQYF
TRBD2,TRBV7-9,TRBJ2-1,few,TGTGCCAGCAGCACCCAGCGGGACGGGCAGTTCTTC,CASSTQRDGQFF